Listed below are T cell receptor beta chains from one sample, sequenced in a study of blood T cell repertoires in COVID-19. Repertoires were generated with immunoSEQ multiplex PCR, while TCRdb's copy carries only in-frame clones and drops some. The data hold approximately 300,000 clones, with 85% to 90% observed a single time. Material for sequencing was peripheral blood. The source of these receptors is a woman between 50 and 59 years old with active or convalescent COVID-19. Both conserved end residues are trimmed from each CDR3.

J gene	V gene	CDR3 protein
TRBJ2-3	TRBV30	ACTQGGDTQY
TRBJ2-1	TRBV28	ASSLSAGEQF
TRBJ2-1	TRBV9	ASSVALLAGSSYNEQF
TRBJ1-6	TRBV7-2	ASSSGGDEIWNSPLH
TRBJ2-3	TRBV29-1	SARTSGDVPDTQY
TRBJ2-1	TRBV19	ASGGLAVNEQF
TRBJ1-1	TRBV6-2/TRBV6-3	ASSYSVGTGRRAF
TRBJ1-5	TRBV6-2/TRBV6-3	ASSYDRVPNQPQH
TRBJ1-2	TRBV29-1	SVDGTGVDGYT
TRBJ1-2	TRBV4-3	ASSQDLSDGYGYT
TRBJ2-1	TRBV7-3	ASSSSGSRHEQF
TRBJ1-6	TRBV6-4	ASRMDRGSSPLH
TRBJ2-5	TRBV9	ASSPGGVKETQY
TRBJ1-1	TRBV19	ASSIGGGTAF
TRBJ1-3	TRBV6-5	ASRGSRDTIY
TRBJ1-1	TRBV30	AWSTGGAGSEAF
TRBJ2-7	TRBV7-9	ASSLAAGGWEQY
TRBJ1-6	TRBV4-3	ASSPTYPGQASSYNSPLH
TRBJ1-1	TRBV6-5	ASSYFWTDIKAF
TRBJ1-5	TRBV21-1	ASSPDSTHLSLPTQH
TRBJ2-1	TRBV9	ASSNPRLAARNEQF
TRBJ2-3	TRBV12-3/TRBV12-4	ASSNRALKY
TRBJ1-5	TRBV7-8	ASSLGAGVGSKRNQPQH
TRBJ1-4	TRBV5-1	ASSLEGARGEKLF
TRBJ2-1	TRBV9	ASSVEGRGTLDEQF
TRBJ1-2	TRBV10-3	AISGGGGGYT
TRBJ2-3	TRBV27	ASNGGPGLVADTQY
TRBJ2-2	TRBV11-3	ASSARTGFTGELF
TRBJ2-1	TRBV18	ASSPTAGFGYNEQF
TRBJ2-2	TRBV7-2	ASSLQAGETGELF
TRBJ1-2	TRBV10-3	AISSRGNNYGYT
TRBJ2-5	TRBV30	AYLEPGVKGETQY
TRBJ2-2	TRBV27	ASSPSRGGELF
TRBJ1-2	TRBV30	AWSLQGEGYT
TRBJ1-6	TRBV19	ASTTTGQAASPLH
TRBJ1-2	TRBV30	AWSVISGDGYT
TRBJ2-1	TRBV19	ASSMIANNEQF